This entry describes one T cell receptor beta chain. This sample stems from a study of blood T cell repertoires in COVID-19. Germline CDR1 is SGHTA and CDR2 is FQGNSA. The CDR3 has 15 amino acids. After removal of 4 bases from V and 5 bases from J, the junction contained 9 bases not matched to a gene. As originally analysed: Scientists estimated how many nucleated cells there were by amplifying reference gene primers. Clones were read by immunoSEQ multiplex PCR, and TCRdb kept only the in-frame ones, dropping some. V and J calls and clone size are copied from that table; D and trimming were computed from the DNA. The sample holds approximately 300,000 clones, 88% seen once.

The sequenced material came from peripheral blood. The rearrangement uses TRBV7-2 and TRBJ1-1, with 8 bases identical to TRBD1. The sequence was obtained from a woman aged 45-59 years with active or convalescent COVID-19. Here the CDR3 DNA reads TGTGCCAGCAGCTCGTACAGGGGGTCGCTGACTGAAGCTTTCTTT. Its translation: CASSSYRGSLTEAFF. The full variable domain, in which reference TRBV7-2 and TRBJ1-1 provide the parts outside the CDR3, is GAGVSQSPSNKVTEKGKDVELRCDPISGHTALYWYRQSLGQGLEFLIYFQGNSAPDKSGLPSDRFSAERTGGSVSTLTIQRTQQEDSAVYLCASSSYRGSLTEAFFGQGTRLTVV.